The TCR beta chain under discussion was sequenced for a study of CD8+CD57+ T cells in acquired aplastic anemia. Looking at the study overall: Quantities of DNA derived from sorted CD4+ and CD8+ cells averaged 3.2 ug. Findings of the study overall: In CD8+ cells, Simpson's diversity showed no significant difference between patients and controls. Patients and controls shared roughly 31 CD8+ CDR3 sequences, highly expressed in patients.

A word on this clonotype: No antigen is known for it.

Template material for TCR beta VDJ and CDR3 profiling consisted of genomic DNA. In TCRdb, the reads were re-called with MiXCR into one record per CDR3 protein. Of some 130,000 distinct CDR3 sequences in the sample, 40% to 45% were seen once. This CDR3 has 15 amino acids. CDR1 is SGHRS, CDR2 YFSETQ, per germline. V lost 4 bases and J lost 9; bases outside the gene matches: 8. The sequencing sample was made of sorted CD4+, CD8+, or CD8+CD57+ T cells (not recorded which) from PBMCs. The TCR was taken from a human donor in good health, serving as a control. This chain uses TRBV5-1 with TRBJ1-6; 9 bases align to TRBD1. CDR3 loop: CASSRPGTGSSPLHF. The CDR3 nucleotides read TGCGCCAGCAGCCGACCCGGGACAGGGAGTTCACCCCTCCACTTT.